The 20 T cell receptor beta chains below come from one sample, sequenced in a study of blood T cell repertoires in COVID-19 (TCRdb year 2020). Library creation used the immunoSEQ multiplex PCR assay. As stored in TCRdb, this immuneACCESS dataset retains in-frame rearrangements with V and J assigned. A fraction of the clones does not appear; measured against another copy, unresolved V genes explain less than half of the discrepancy, and the remainder lacks a known reason. In this sample the table shows 35,000 to 45,000 clones, more than 80% of which occur a single time. Together, the top ten hold over 0.3% of the sample. Sequenced input: peripheral blood. These receptors originate from a man aged 50-59 years with COVID-19, enrolled during active disease.

The chain has TRBV5-1 and TRBJ1-1, with a possible D match to TRBD1 (5 bases). This CDR3 spans 14 amino acids. Germline CDR1 and CDR2: SGHRS and YFSETQ. V was cut by 0 bases and J by 3 bases, with 9 bases left in between. CDR3 nucleotide sequence: TGCGCCAGCAGCTTGGTCAGGGCCGACACTGAAGCTTTCTTT. Amino acid sequence: CASSLVRADTEAFF. The full variable domain, its missing parts supplied by reference TRBV5-1 and TRBJ1-1, is KAGVTQTPRYLIKTRGQQVTLSCSPISGHRSVSWYQQTPGQGLQFLFEYFSETQRNKGNFPGRFSGRQFSNSRSEMNVSTLELGDSALYLCASSLVRADTEAFFGQGTRLTVV.

This chain links TRBV5-6 with TRBJ2-7, with D possibly being TRBD2 (5 bases). Germline lookup yields CDR1 SGHDT and CDR2 YYEEEE. V lost 4 bases, J lost 0 bases, and 8 bases lay in between. The CDR3 loop spans 13 amino acids. The CDR3 DNA follows: TGTGCCAGCAGCCGGAGGATCTCCTACGAGCAGTACTTC. This translates into CASSRRISYEQYF. The full variable domain, rest sourced from reference TRBV5-6 and TRBJ2-7, is DAGVTQSPTHLIKTRGQQVTLRCSPKSGHDTVSWYQQALGQGPQFIFQYYEEEERQRGNFPDRFSGHQFPNYSSELNVNALLLGDSALYLCASSRRISYEQYFGPGTRLTVT.

V usage is TRBV15 and J usage is TRBJ1-2; D is unclear. V was pared by 7 bases and J by 2 bases, with 17 bases between. Germline CDR1 is LNHNV and CDR2 is YYDKDF (reference sequence). The CDR3 is made up of 15 amino acids. Here the CDR3 reads CATTPLGLQNYGYTF. The CDR3 DNA sequence: TGTGCCACCACTCCGCTTGGGCTTCAGAACTATGGCTACACCTTC.

The chain employs TRBV5-1 and TRBJ1-4, with D possibly matching TRBD1 (6 bases). Germline CDR1 and CDR2: SGHRS and YFSETQ. The V and J ends lost 3 bases and 5 bases respectively, with 11 bases between them. The CDR3 extends over 14 amino acids. The CDR3 loop reads CASSSTGLNEKLFF. The CDR3 nucleotides read TGCGCCAGCAGCTCTACAGGGTTAAATGAAAAACTGTTTTTT.

Only a few counts were recorded for this clone. CDR3 residues: CASSGGVGQPQHF. For the CDR3, the DNA is TGCGCCAGCAGCGGAGGGGTTGGTCAGCCCCAGCATTTT. This chain joins TRBV5-1 and TRBJ1-5, with D perhaps TRBD1 (5 bases). From germline, CDR1 is SGHRS and CDR2 YFSETQ. Trimming pared 4 bases from V and 6 bases from J, leaving 11 bases between. The CDR3 runs 13 residues. The entire variable domain, with the rest obtained from reference TRBV5-1 and TRBJ1-5, is as follows: KAGVTQTPRYLIKTRGQQVTLSCSPISGHRSVSWYQQTPGQGLQFLFEYFSETQRNKGNFPGRFSGRQFSNSRSEMNVSTLELGDSALYLCASSGGVGQPQHFGDGTRLSIL.

The V and J genes are TRBV5-1 and TRBJ2-1, with 9 bases matching TRBD2. Looked up from germline, CDR1 is SGHRS and CDR2 is YFSETQ. Trimming cost V 4 bases and J 0 bases; bases outside gene matches: 2. The CDR3 length is 15 residues. The chain's CDR3 is CASSPTSGSYNEQFF. CDR3 coding DNA: TGCGCCAGCAGCCCGACTAGCGGCTCCTACAATGAGCAGTTCTTC.

V usage is TRBV7-8 and J usage is TRBJ2-7; TRBD2 matches at 10 bases. The trim removed 1 base at V and 0 bases at J, leaving 6 bases unmatched. The CDR3 spans 17 residues. Germline values: CDR1 SGHVS, CDR2 FQNEAQ. CDR3 nucleotides: TGTGCCAGCAGCTTAGGTCGCCTAGCGGGGGCCTCCTACGAGCAGTACTTC. Its translation is CASSLGRLAGASYEQYF.

Written as DNA, the CDR3 is TGCGCCAGCAGCCAAGGCGGGAGTAGGGCCGGGGAGCTGTTTTTT. The encoded protein is CASSQGGSRAGELFF. The chain employs TRBV4-1 and TRBJ2-2; 7 bases align to TRBD2. Germline-derived CDR1 and CDR2 are MGHRA and YSYEKL. The CDR3 runs 15 residues. V dropped 1 base and J dropped 6; count of bases not matched to a gene: 5.

This chain links TRBV2 with TRBJ2-3; 9 bases line up with TRBD1. Trimming at V came to 7 bases and at J to 2 bases, leaving 7 bases not matched to a gene. In germline, CDR1 is SNHLY, CDR2 FYNNEI. The length of the CDR3 is 15 residues. CDR3 protein: CASTTDRGPTDTQYF. CDR3 DNA: TGTGCCAGCACTACGGACAGGGGTCCCACAGATACGCAGTATTTT.

This chain links TRBV5-1 with TRBJ2-7; weak D call: TRBD2 (5 bases). Deletions cut 0 bases from V and 3 bases from J, with 10 bases between. The CDR3 is 14 amino acids. CDR1 and CDR2 from the germline V gene are SGHRS and YFSETQ. In DNA form, the CDR3 reads TGCGCCAGCAGCTTGGCCACAGCGGACTACGAGCAGTACTTC. As protein: CASSLATADYEQYF.

Concerning this clone itself: An end of the junction does not agree with germline; a read error may underlie this. The CDR3 loop reads CASSSRRGFLNTEAFF. The CDR3 region has the DNA TGTGCTAGCAGCTCCAGGCGGGGCTTTCTGAACACTGAAGCTTTCTTT. This chain uses TRBV7-7 with TRBJ1-1, with D possibly being TRBD1 (5 bases). This CDR3 comprises 16 residues. Germline CDR1 is SSHAT and CDR2 is FNYEAQ (reference sequence).

The chain combines TRBV7-3 with TRBJ2-5; the match to TRBD2 covers 8 bases. Looked up from germline, CDR1 is SGHTA and CDR2 is FQGTGA. V was clipped by 0 bases and J by 5 bases; unmatched bases: 2. This CDR3 is 14 amino acids long. CDR3: CASSLTGTRETQYF. DNA for the CDR3: TGTGCCAGCAGCTTAACCGGGACTAGGGAGACCCAGTACTTC.

The chain couples TRBV19 to TRBJ2-1, with TRBD1 matching over 8 bases. Germline CDR1 reads LNHDA; CDR2 reads SQIVND (reference sequence). This CDR3 is 14 amino acids long. J was trimmed by 9 bases and V by 3 bases; bases with no gene match: 7. The CDR3 DNA reads TGTGCCAGTAGTATTGGACAGGGTATGACTGAGCAGTTCTTC. This sequence encodes CASSIGQGMTEQFF.

This chain uses TRBV7-3 with TRBJ2-1; 9 bases fit TRBD2. The CDR3 is 19 amino acids. V trimming: 4 bases; J trimming: 2 bases; junction bases outside the gene matches: 15. The germline CDR1 and CDR2 sequences are SGHTA and FQGTGA. CDR3 sequence (DNA): TGTGCCAGCAGCTCCCGAGGTCTAGCGGGACCCCACGCCTACAATGAGCAGTTCTTC. Its protein is CASSSRGLAGPHAYNEQFF.

V is TRBV5-1 and J is TRBJ2-7, with unresolved D. The CDR3 consists of 13 residues. Per the germline V gene, CDR1 is SGHRS and CDR2 is YFSETQ. Trimming pared 3 bases from V and 1 base from J, leaving 8 bases between. The CDR3 nucleotides read TGCGCCAGCAGCTCTCGAACATCCTACGAGCAGTACTTC. This sequence encodes CASSSRTSYEQYF.

The V and J genes are TRBV28 and TRBJ2-1; no clear D gene. The CDR3 spans 14 residues. V lost 7 bases and J lost 0, with 10 bases in between. Germline assignment: CDR1 MDHEN and CDR2 SYDVKM. The CDR3 protein is CASTSFRSYNEQFF. In DNA, the CDR3 is TGTGCCAGCACCTCTTTTCGCTCCTACAATGAGCAGTTCTTC. The full variable domain, its missing parts supplied by reference TRBV28 and TRBJ2-1, is DVKVTQSSRYLVKRTGEKVFLECVQDMDHENMFWYRQDPGLGLRLIYFSYDVKMKEKGDIPEGYSVSREKKERFSLILESASTNQTSMYLCASTSFRSYNEQFFGPGTRLTVL.

The genes are TRBV7-9 and TRBJ2-5; the D gene is possibly TRBD2 (5 bases). The V gene lost 6 bases and the J gene lost 4 bases, with 18 bases spanning the gap. Germline V CDR1 and CDR2: SEHNR, FQNEAQ (reference sequence). The CDR3 is 15 amino acids. The CDR3 DNA reads TGTGCCAGCAGTTCGCCTCGGAGGTTTGGAGAGACCCAGTACTTC. Protein: CASSSPRRFGETQYF.

The chain combines TRBV7-2 with TRBJ2-7, with 8 bases that match TRBD2. Per the germline V gene, CDR1 is SGHTA and CDR2 is FQGNSA. Trimming cost V 1 base and J 1 base; bases outside gene matches: 6. The CDR3 contains 16 residues. The CDR3: CASSLESGRGSYEQYF. The CDR3, as DNA: TGTGCCAGCAGCTTAGAAAGCGGGAGAGGGTCCTACGAGCAGTACTTC.

The CDR3 DNA is TGTGCCAGCAGCCCCAGTGCAACTAATGAAAAACTGTTTTTT. Its protein product is CASSPSATNEKLFF. The chain joins TRBV7-9 to TRBJ1-4; D is ambiguous. In germline, CDR1 is SEHNR, CDR2 FQNEAQ (reference sequence). CDR3 length equals 14 residues. The V end lost 5 bases, the J end lost 0 bases, and 7 bases lay between the germline ends.

The chain recombines TRBV5-1 with TRBJ1-1; D is perhaps TRBD1 (5 bases). Germline assignment: CDR1 SGHRS and CDR2 YFSETQ. This CDR3 has 12 residues. V dropped 0 bases and J dropped 8 bases, with 8 bases sitting between them. CDR3 in DNA: TGCGCCAGCAGCTTGGAACAGGCCGAAGCTTTCTTT. The encoded protein is CASSLEQAEAFF.